Shown below are 2 T cell receptor beta chains from a single sample sequenced in a study of shared clonotypes between healthy human individuals. Clones were read by immunoSEQ multiplex PCR, and TCRdb kept only the in-frame ones, dropping some. The profile shows 1,500,000 or so clones, more than 95% of them singletons. Sequenced sample: naive CD4+ T cells sorted from blood. As for subset: CD45RA+ positively selected. These receptors were taken from a man in his thirties or forties in good health.

This chain connects TRBV5-4 to TRBJ2-2; 9 positions agree with TRBD2. The CDR3 loop spans 16 amino acids. V was clipped by 2 bases and J by 8 bases; unmatched bases: 10. The V gene's germline CDR1 is SGHNT and CDR2 YYREEE (reference sequence). CDR3 in amino acids: CASSFPGLAGGGELFF. In DNA, the CDR3 is TGTGCCAGCAGCTTTCCGGGACTAGCTGGAGGAGGGGAGCTGTTTTTT. The complete variable domain, with remaining parts taken from reference TRBV5-4 and TRBJ2-2, reads ETGVTQSPTHLIKTRGQQVTLRCSSQSGHNTVSWYQQALGQGPQFIFQYYREEENGRGNFPPRFSGLQFPNYSSELNVNALELDDSALYLCASSFPGLAGGGELFFGEGSRLTVL.

J is TRBJ2-1 and V is TRBV5-1; 10 bases agree with TRBD2. The ends lost 4 bases at V and 6 bases at J; junction bases unmatched: 4. Germline CDR1 and CDR2: SGHRS and YFSETQ. The length of the CDR3 is 14 residues. In nucleotides, the CDR3 is TGCGCCAGCAGCACAGGACTAGCGGTCAATGAGCAGTTCTTC. This gives the protein CASSTGLAVNEQFF.